This entry describes one T cell receptor (beta chain). Time point reported: before trial treatment. Nivolumab, ipilimumab, aspirin, low-dose cyclophosphamide and low-dose radiotherapy were given to donors. Germline values: CDR1 SGHRS, CDR2 YFSETQ. Trimming pared 4 bases from V and 2 bases from J, leaving 13 bases between. The CDR3 totals 14 residues. This sample stems from a study of low-dose radiotherapy and immunotherapy resistance in tumors. Covering alpha and beta chains, TRAV- and TRBV-specific primers were used for the first-strand cDNA. For amplifying TCRs, the PCR ran for about 22 cycles with Phusion, which was used together with a constant-region primer and the adapter on the V primers. TCRdb itself ran the reads through MiXCR, one entry per CDR3 protein. Of approximately 70,000 distinct CDR3 sequences listed, around 30% are singletons.

The source was PBMCs, collected before treatment. The genes are TRBV5-1 and TRBJ2-7; perhaps TRBD1 as D (5 bases). This clonotype was sampled from a female donor with ovarian cancer. CDR3 region: CASSPRTQTYEQYF. CDR3 DNA sequence: TGCGCCAGCAGCCCCCGGACACAAACCTACGAGCAGTACTTC.